This entry lists 31 T cell receptor beta chains sequenced from one sample in a study of cytomegalovirus exposure and HLA in healthy donors. Produced via immunoSEQ multiplex PCR; TCRdb's table is partial and in-frame only. This table has about 21,000 clones, approximately 96% appearing once. Input material: PBMCs. These TCRs come from a man under 40 in good health and CMV-seropositive.

The J gene is TRBJ1-1, the V gene TRBV15; 8 bases are a match to TRBD1. CDR1 is LNHNV and CDR2 is YYDKDF in the germline V gene (reference sequence). V lost 7 bases and J lost 4; bases outside the gene matches: 8. CDR3 length equals 14 residues. The DNA for the CDR3 is TGTGCCACCAAGCCACGGACAGGGACCACTGAAGCTTTCTTT. Amino acids: CATKPRTGTTEAFF.

The chain carries TRBV7-9 and TRBJ2-1, with D possibly being TRBD2 (5 bases). V shed 4 bases and J shed 0 bases, with 16 bases lying between them. CDR1 is SEHNR, CDR2 FQNEAQ, per germline (reference sequence). The CDR3 is 17 residues long. CDR3 amino acids: CASSSLLSGSSYNEQFF. CDR3 nucleotides: TGTGCCAGCAGCTCCCTATTGTCGGGAAGCTCCTACAATGAGCAGTTCTTC.

This chain links TRBV12-5 with TRBJ1-2; D may be TRBD1 (6 bases). V lost 4 bases to trimming and J lost 9 bases, with 15 bases between them. Germline values: CDR1 LGHNT, CDR2 FRNRAP. The CDR3 length is 13 residues. The CDR3 sequence is CASGSAGALSYTF. The CDR3 nucleotides are TGTGCTAGTGGTTCCGCAGGGGCTTTGAGCTACACCTTC.

The V gene is TRBV7-6, the J gene TRBJ2-5; 7 nucleotides align to TRBD2. The CDR3 has 14 amino acids. Trimming cost V 1 base and J 4 bases; bases outside gene matches: 3. Germline V lookup: CDR1 SGHVS, CDR2 FNYEAQ. CDR3 residues: CASSLGLAPETQYF. CDR3 sequence (DNA): TGTGCCAGCAGCTTAGGACTAGCCCCAGAGACCCAGTACTTC.

The chain combines TRBV6-5 with TRBJ2-1; no reliable D call. Trimming pared 5 bases from V and 3 bases from J, leaving 8 bases between. There are 13 residues in the CDR3. The V gene's germline CDR1 is MNHEY and CDR2 SVGAGI. The CDR3 bases are TGTGCCAGCAGTCGGTACCTCTACAATGAGCAGTTCTTC. Amino acids: CASSRYLYNEQFF.

The chain combines TRBV15 with TRBJ1-4; 7 nucleotides line up with TRBD1. The CDR3 loop spans 14 amino acids. J lost 6 bases, V lost 5 bases, and 6 bases had no gene match. CDR1 is LNHNV, CDR2 YYDKDF, per germline (reference sequence). CDR3 in DNA: TGTGCCACCAGCGAAGACAGGGCCTATGAAAAACTGTTTTTT. It translates to CATSEDRAYEKLFF.

The V and J genes are TRBV19 and TRBJ1-2, with a weak D call TRBD1 (6 bases). This CDR3 has 15 amino acids. Germline values: CDR1 LNHDA, CDR2 SQIVND (reference sequence). The ends were cut back, 3 bases at V and 1 base at J, with 12 bases in the middle. The CDR3 spells CASSIGQNNNYGYTF. In nucleotides, the CDR3 is TGTGCCAGTAGTATCGGACAGAATAATAACTATGGCTACACCTTC.

This chain uses TRBV11-3 with TRBJ2-3; perhaps TRBD2 as D (7 bases). The CDR3 is 15 amino acids. Germline CDR1 SGHNT, CDR2 YENEEA. Between the trimmed V and J ends, which lost 5 bases and 3 bases, there was a span of 15 bases. The CDR3, as DNA: TGTGCCAGCAGCCGCGGGGGCGTCGGTACAGATACGCAGTATTTT. This sequence encodes CASSRGGVGTDTQYF.

The DNA for the CDR3 is TGTGCCAGCAGCCCGGGTAGGGGTAGAAAGAACACCGGGGAGCTGTTTTTT. Residues: CASSPGRGRKNTGELFF. V usage is TRBV14 and J usage is TRBJ2-2; the D gene is possibly TRBD1 (5 bases). The CDR3 totals 17 residues. Germline loops: CDR1 SGHDN, CDR2 FVKESK. The V and J ends lost 4 bases and 1 base respectively, with 16 bases between them.

The genes are TRBV28 and TRBJ2-1; 8 bases map to TRBD2. Germline assignment: CDR1 MDHEN and CDR2 SYDVKM. The CDR3 extends over 17 amino acids. V shed 7 bases and J 0 bases; nucleotides not matched to a gene: 11. The CDR3 sequence is CASITSGAQSSYNEQFF. The CDR3 DNA reads TGTGCCAGCATCACTAGCGGAGCCCAAAGCTCCTACAATGAGCAGTTCTTC.

The V and J genes are TRBV29-1 and TRBJ2-2; D might be TRBD2 (5 bases). Germline lookup yields CDR1 SQVTM and CDR2 ANQGSEA. CDR3 length: 13 amino acids. The V end lost 7 bases, the J end lost 2 bases, and 11 bases lay between the germline ends. This CDR3 is CSARTGNTGELFF. The DNA for the CDR3 is TGCAGCGCCAGGACTGGCAACACCGGGGAGCTGTTTTTT.

This sequence joins TRBV6-1 and TRBJ1-1, with TRBD1 matching over 7 bases. CDR3 length: 13 residues. Per the germline V gene, CDR1 is MNHNS and CDR2 is SASEGT. The V gene end was trimmed by 7 bases and the J gene end by 1 base; junction bases not matched to a gene: 3. CDR3 bases: TGTGCCAGCACCGGGACAGCGAACACTGAAGCTTTCTTT. Protein product: CASTGTANTEAFF.

The chain combines TRBV28 with TRBJ2-7; perhaps TRBD1 as D (6 bases). Germline loops: CDR1 MDHEN, CDR2 SYDVKM. The V gene lost 5 bases and the J gene lost 7 bases, with 12 bases spanning the gap. The CDR3 covers 12 residues. CDR3: CASSPSRGEQYF. Here the CDR3 DNA reads TGTGCCAGCAGTCCTTCGAGGGGGGAGCAGTACTTC.

The CDR3 bases are TGTGCCAGTAGTATCCCCGGGTCAGCTAACTATGGCTACACCTTC. Its protein product is CASSIPGSANYGYTF. The V and J genes are TRBV19 and TRBJ1-2; D unclear. CDR1 and CDR2 from the germline V gene are LNHDA and SQIVND (reference sequence). This CDR3 is 15 amino acids long. Trimming removed 3 bases at V and 0 bases at J, with 11 bases between.

The chain employs TRBV27 and TRBJ2-1; 11 bases fit TRBD2. V trimming: 8 bases; J trimming: 4 bases; junction bases outside the gene matches: 10. The CDR3 has 16 amino acids. Germline V CDR1 and CDR2: MNHEY, SMNVEV (reference sequence). The CDR3 region is CASWVSGTSGYNEQFF. The CDR3 coding sequence is TGTGCCAGCTGGGTTTCCGGGACTAGCGGATACAATGAGCAGTTCTTC.

V gene TRBV5-1 combines with J gene TRBJ2-2, with 8 nucleotides matching TRBD2. The J segment lost 5 bases and the V segment lost 3 bases, leaving 6 bases of the junction unmatched. Germline V lookup: CDR1 SGHRS, CDR2 YFSETQ. There are 15 residues in the CDR3. The CDR3 spells CASSWPGLDTGELFF. CDR3 sequence (DNA): TGCGCCAGCAGCTGGCCGGGACTAGATACCGGGGAGCTGTTTTTT.

The chain carries TRBV2 and TRBJ2-1; possibly TRBD2 for D (5 bases). V dropped 7 bases and J dropped 8 bases, with 15 bases sitting between them. This CDR3 region has 13 residues. From germline, CDR1 is SNHLY and CDR2 FYNNEI. The CDR3 DNA reads TGTGCCAGCATTGGCGGGCCAGGCGATGAGCAGTTCTTC. The encoded protein is CASIGGPGDEQFF.

The genes are TRBV6-5 and TRBJ2-5; 7 bases line up with TRBD2. CDR1 and CDR2 (germline): MNHEY, SVGAGI. V gave up 8 bases and J gave up 11 bases; unmatched junction bases: 8. The CDR3 spans 11 residues. The CDR3 DNA reads as TGTGCCAGCTGGAGCGGGGAGGAGCAGTACTTC. This translates into CASWSGEEQYF.

The V and J genes are TRBV27 and TRBJ2-1, with a tentative D call TRBD2 (6 bases). Germline V gene data show CDR1 as MNHEY and CDR2 as SMNVEV (reference sequence). CDR3 length: 15 amino acids. V dropped 1 base and J dropped 8 bases, with 15 bases sitting between them. The CDR3 here is CASSLFRGVRDEQFF. CDR3 coding DNA: TGTGCCAGCAGTTTATTCCGCGGGGTGAGAGATGAGCAGTTCTTC.

The chain links TRBV11-1 to TRBJ2-5; 7 positions match TRBD2. V trimming: 2 bases; J trimming: 4 bases; junction bases outside the gene matches: 1. CDR3 length: 13 residues. Germline lookup yields CDR1 SGHAT and CDR2 FQDESV (reference sequence). CDR3 amino acids: CASSLWGGETQYF. The CDR3 region has the DNA TGTGCCAGCAGCTTATGGGGGGGAGAGACCCAGTACTTC. Full variable domain (rest looked up from reference TRBV11-1 and TRBJ2-5): EAEVAQSPRYKITEKSQAVAFWCDPISGHATLYWYRQILGQGPELLVQFQDESVVDDSQLPKDRFSAERLKGVDSTLKIQPAELGDSAMYLCASSLWGGETQYFGPGTRLLVL.

A single count supports this clone. This chain links TRBV6-5 with TRBJ2-2; D perhaps matches TRBD1 (5 bases). Trimming took off 6 bases at V and 4 bases at J, with 12 bases between the two ends. The CDR3 extends over 14 amino acids. CDR1 is MNHEY and CDR2 is SVGAGI in the germline V gene. The CDR3 loop reads CASRADKPTGELFF. CDR3 bases: TGTGCCAGCAGGGCGGACAAACCCACCGGGGAGCTGTTTTTT.

The chain carries TRBV5-1 and TRBJ2-1, with D possibly matching TRBD1 (6 bases). CDR1 is SGHRS and CDR2 is YFSETQ in the germline V gene. V was clipped by 5 bases and J by 16 bases, with 25 bases between them. The CDR3 loop spans 14 amino acids. CDR3 bases: TGCGCCAGCAGTTTGAAGGTTTCCGGACAGTACCCCTTCTTC. As protein: CASSLKVSGQYPFF.

V and J are TRBV28 and TRBJ1-5, with D perhaps TRBD1 (5 bases). Per the germline V gene, CDR1 is MDHEN and CDR2 is SYDVKM. The CDR3 is made up of 17 amino acids. Between the trimmed V and J ends, which lost 2 bases and 4 bases, there was a span of 18 bases. CDR3 nucleotides: TGTGCCAGCAGTTTAAGCCTACGCGGGAGGGGAAATCAGCCCCAGCATTTT. Amino acid sequence: CASSLSLRGRGNQPQHF.

A single count supports this clone. This chain connects TRBV6-4 to TRBJ2-1; D is possibly TRBD2 (5 bases). Germline-derived CDR1 and CDR2 are MRHNA and SNTAGT. Between the trimmed V and J ends, which lost 2 bases and 9 bases, there was a span of 8 bases. The CDR3 is 12 amino acids. Here the CDR3 reads CASSDGEGEQFF. CDR3 nucleotides: TGTGCCAGCAGTGACGGTGAGGGTGAGCAGTTCTTC.

The chain links TRBV2 to TRBJ2-2, with 11 bases matching TRBD1. The CDR3 spans 16 residues. The ends lost 4 bases at V and 6 bases at J; junction bases unmatched: 7. Germline CDR1 and CDR2: SNHLY and FYNNEI. CDR3: CASSAKGQGAPGELFF. The CDR3 nucleotides read TGTGCCAGCAGTGCGAAAGGACAGGGGGCTCCCGGGGAGCTGTTTTTT.

This clone occurred once. V usage is TRBV9 and J usage is TRBJ2-3; D is unresolved. Germline V gene sequence: CDR1 SGDLS, CDR2 YYNGEE. The ends were cut back, 4 bases at V and 3 bases at J, with 9 bases in the middle. The length of the CDR3 is 13 residues. This chain's CDR3 is CASSFSHTDTQYF. CDR3 nucleotides: TGTGCCAGCAGCTTTTCCCATACAGATACGCAGTATTTT.

The J gene is TRBJ1-5, the V gene TRBV7-3, with D possibly TRBD1 on 6 matching bases. Germline V gives CDR1 SGHTA, CDR2 FQGTGA. The CDR3 length is 15 residues. V lost 5 bases and J lost 0, with 11 bases in between. The CDR3 DNA is TGTGCCAGCAGCACGGGACACCTTAGCAATCAGCCCCAGCATTTT. Protein product: CASSTGHLSNQPQHF.

The chain recombines TRBV9 with TRBJ2-1; 14 bases map to TRBD2. This CDR3 spans 19 amino acids. J was trimmed by 0 bases and V by 0 bases; bases with no gene match: 5. Per germline, CDR1 SGDLS and CDR2 YYNGEE. The CDR3 reads CASSVAGLAGASSYNEQFF. The CDR3 DNA reads TGTGCCAGCAGCGTAGCGGGACTAGCGGGAGCTAGCTCCTACAATGAGCAGTTCTTC.

This rearrangement joins TRBV7-9 to TRBJ2-7; 13 bases are a match to TRBD2. V was pared by 3 bases and J by 1 base, with 3 bases of the junction left unmatched. The CDR3 sequence is 16 residues long. Germline CDR1 is SEHNR and CDR2 is FQNEAQ (reference sequence). CDR3: CASSLTSGRRSYEQYF. DNA for the CDR3: TGTGCCAGCAGCTTGACTAGCGGGAGGAGGTCCTACGAGCAGTACTTC. The variable domain in full, completed from reference TRBV7-9 and TRBJ2-7, reads DTGVSQNPRHKITKRGQNVTFRCDPISEHNRLYWYRQTLGQGPEFLTYFQNEAQLEKSRLLSDRFSAERPKGSFSTLEIQRTEQGDSAMYLCASSLTSGRRSYEQYFGPGTRLTVT.

The genes are TRBV9 and TRBJ2-7, with 7 bases lining up with TRBD2. The CDR3 consists of 14 residues. With 4 bases clipped from V and 4 bases from J, the junction kept 8 bases outside the gene matches. Germline V gene data show CDR1 as SGDLS and CDR2 as YYNGEE. The CDR3 region has the DNA TGTGCCAGCAGCCTGGGGCTAGCGGATTACGAGCAGTACTTC. Its protein is CASSLGLADYEQYF.

The CDR3 sequence: CASSKTLAPDTQYF. In DNA, the CDR3 is TGTGCCAGTAGTAAAACACTAGCGCCAGATACGCAGTATTTT. This chain joins TRBV19 and TRBJ2-3, with 7 positions matching TRBD2. The CDR3 extends over 14 amino acids. CDR1 is LNHDA, CDR2 SQIVND, per germline (reference sequence). The V and J ends lost 4 bases and 4 bases, in that order; junction bases with no gene match: 5. Full variable domain (outside the CDR3, taken from reference TRBV19 and TRBJ2-3): DGGITQSPKYLFRKEGQNVTLSCEQNLNHDAMYWYRQDPGQGLRLIYYSQIVNDFQKGDIAEGYSVSREKKESFPLTVTSAQKNPTAFYLCASSKTLAPDTQYFGPGTRLTVL.